This T cell receptor (beta chain) was found in a study of blood T cell repertoires in COVID-19. Overall study: Samples representing acute and convalescent COVID-19 were sourced from the United States, Italy and Spain. T cells, B-cell-depleted T cells, or PBMCs provided the cDNA or gDNA that served as material.

Under the authors' procedure: Nucleated cell number was recorded as an estimate derived from reference gene primer amplification. Measured with immunoSEQ multiplex PCR; TCRdb has only the in-frame clones, and not every one. V, J and clone size were drawn from that table, and D and trimming were deduced from the DNA. The sample consists of about 73,000 clones, around 70% of them appearing once. V was shortened by 0 bases and J by 4 bases, with 3 bases between the two germline ends. Germline loops: CDR1 DFQATT, CDR2 SNEGSKA (reference sequence). The CDR3 loop spans 11 amino acids. The TCR originated in a man in his fifties or sixties with acute or convalescent COVID-19. Sample: peripheral blood. The rearrangement joins TRBV20-1 to TRBJ2-5; D not resolved. The CDR3 region has the DNA TGCAGTGCTAGAGACGGAGAGACCCAGTACTTC. Its protein product is CSARDGETQYF.